The rows below give T cell receptor beta chains drawn from one sample of a study of T cell changes during pregnancy in multiple sclerosis. Profiled with immunoSEQ multiplex PCR; TCRdb holds only in-frame clones, not every one. The sample contains 35,000 to 40,000 clones, 80% to 95% of which appear only once. The material sequenced was CD8+ T cells from peripheral blood mononuclear cells, taken in the third trimester of pregnancy. These TCRs come from a female donor with multiple sclerosis, enrolled in a pregnancy study. The CDR3 runs from the conserved cysteine through the conserved F or W. The order of the fields is CDR3 protein, CDR3 DNA, V gene, D gene, J gene, clone size. D genes are given only for firm matches. Only some rows state a clone size, as once, few, many or a class for expanded clones.

CDR3 protein: CASSLHVAAETEAFF; CDR3 DNA: TGCGCCAGCAGCCTCCACGTGGCTGCGGAAACTGAAGCTTTCTTT; V gene: TRBV4-1; D gene: .; J gene: TRBJ1-1; clone size: few
CDR3 protein: CASSLVAAAEAFF; CDR3 DNA: TGTGCCAGCAGCTTAGTGGCGGCTGCTGAAGCTTTCTTT; V gene: TRBV7-8; D gene: .; J gene: TRBJ1-1; clone size: once
CDR3 protein: CSAAGQGRNYGYTF; CDR3 DNA: TGCAGCGCCGCCGGACAGGGGCGTAACTATGGCTACACCTTC; V gene: TRBV29-1; D gene: TRBD1; J gene: TRBJ1-2; clone size: few
CDR3 protein: CASSHRGEQPQHF; CDR3 DNA: TGTGCCAGCAGTCACAGGGGTGAACAGCCCCAGCATTTT; V gene: TRBV6-5; D gene: TRBD1; J gene: TRBJ1-5; clone size: .
CDR3 protein: CASSQDRGAGELFF; CDR3 DNA: TGCGCCAGCAGTCAGGACAGGGGGGCCGGGGAGCTGTTTTTT; V gene: TRBV4-3; D gene: TRBD1; J gene: TRBJ2-2; clone size: .
CDR3 protein: CASSHLAIANTGELFF; CDR3 DNA: TGTGCCAGCAGCCACCTAGCGATAGCGAACACCGGGGAGCTGTTTTTT; V gene: TRBV7-2; D gene: .; J gene: TRBJ2-2; clone size: .
CDR3 protein: CASALIQGADEQFF; CDR3 DNA: TGTGCCAGCGCCCTGATTCAGGGTGCGGATGAGCAGTTCTTC; V gene: TRBV18; D gene: .; J gene: TRBJ2-1; clone size: .
CDR3 protein: CASSLDRGPSYEQYF; CDR3 DNA: TGTGCCAGCAGCTTGGACAGGGGTCCGTCCTACGAGCAGTACTTC; V gene: TRBV7-6; D gene: TRBD1; J gene: TRBJ2-7; clone size: .
CDR3 protein: CASSESGNPYNEQFF; CDR3 DNA: TGTGCCAGCAGTGAATCGGGTAATCCATACAATGAGCAGTTCTTC; V gene: TRBV2; D gene: .; J gene: TRBJ2-1; clone size: .
CDR3 protein: CASSREASGTYEQYF; CDR3 DNA: TGTGCCAGCAGCCGAGAGGCTAGCGGTACCTACGAGCAGTACTTC; V gene: TRBV7-2; D gene: TRBD2; J gene: TRBJ2-7; clone size: .
CDR3 protein: CASSLGVGLAEETQYF; CDR3 DNA: TGTGCCAGCAGCTTAGGAGTAGGACTAGCGGAAGAGACCCAGTACTTC; V gene: TRBV11-2; D gene: TRBD2; J gene: TRBJ2-5; clone size: .
CDR3 protein: CASSSSARDTQYF; CDR3 DNA: TGTGCCAGTAGTTCTAGCGCCAGAGATACGCAGTATTTT; V gene: TRBV19; D gene: .; J gene: TRBJ2-3; clone size: .
CDR3 protein: CASSLRAGLRHEQFF; CDR3 DNA: TGTGCCAGCAGTTTAAGGGCAGGGCTTAGGCATGAGCAGTTCTTC; V gene: TRBV27; D gene: .; J gene: TRBJ2-1; clone size: once
CDR3 protein: CASSLILEETQYF; CDR3 DNA: TGTGCTAGCAGCTTAATCCTAGAAGAGACCCAGTACTTC; V gene: TRBV7-7; D gene: .; J gene: TRBJ2-5; clone size: .
CDR3 protein: CASSQMTASSYEQYF; CDR3 DNA: TGCGCCAGCAGCCAAATGACAGCTAGCTCCTACGAGCAGTACTTC; V gene: TRBV4-3; D gene: .; J gene: TRBJ2-7; clone size: .
CDR3 protein: CASSYRGTGELFF; CDR3 DNA: TGTGCCAGCAGTTACCGGGGTACCGGGGAGCTGTTTTTT; V gene: TRBV6-5; D gene: .; J gene: TRBJ2-2; clone size: .
CDR3 protein: CASSLGSPQPQHF; CDR3 DNA: TGTGCCAGCAGCTTAGGTTCTCCTCAGCCCCAGCATTTT; V gene: TRBV13; D gene: .; J gene: TRBJ1-5; clone size: .
CDR3 protein: CSVELAGAYNEQFF; CDR3 DNA: TGCAGCGTTGAACTAGCGGGAGCCTACAATGAGCAGTTCTTC; V gene: TRBV29-1; D gene: TRBD2; J gene: TRBJ2-1; clone size: .
CDR3 protein: CATSRDGGQGGSGELFF; CDR3 DNA: TGTGCCACCAGCAGAGATGGAGGACAGGGAGGCTCCGGGGAGCTGTTTTTT; V gene: TRBV15; D gene: TRBD1; J gene: TRBJ2-2; clone size: .
CDR3 protein: CASRPVGSTEAFF; CDR3 DNA: TGTGCCAGCAGGCCCGTGGGGAGCACTGAAGCTTTCTTT; V gene: TRBV7-3; D gene: .; J gene: TRBJ1-1; clone size: .
CDR3 protein: CASSVGVDTQYF; CDR3 DNA: TGTGCCAGCAGCGTAGGCGTTGATACGCAGTATTTT; V gene: TRBV9; D gene: .; J gene: TRBJ2-3; clone size: .
CDR3 protein: CASSLFQTDTQYF; CDR3 DNA: TGTGCCAGCAGTTTGTTCCAGACAGATACGCAGTATTTT; V gene: TRBV27; D gene: .; J gene: TRBJ2-3; clone size: once
CDR3 protein: CASSLGLVETQYF; CDR3 DNA: TGTGCCAGCAGCTTAGGACTAGTTGAGACCCAGTACTTC; V gene: TRBV7-2; D gene: .; J gene: TRBJ2-5; clone size: .
CDR3 protein: CASSGQGIDQPQHF; CDR3 DNA: TGTGCCAGCAGTGGGCAGGGGATAGACCAGCCCCAGCATTTT; V gene: TRBV27; D gene: .; J gene: TRBJ1-5; clone size: .
CDR3 protein: CASSLGRGLEQYF; CDR3 DNA: TGTGCCAGCAGTTTAGGTAGGGGGCTCGAGCAGTACTTC; V gene: TRBV28; D gene: TRBD1; J gene: TRBJ2-7; clone size: .
CDR3 protein: CATSGGVGNTGELFF; CDR3 DNA: TGTGCCACCTCAGGGGGCGTCGGGAACACCGGGGAGCTGTTTTTT; V gene: TRBV25-1; D gene: TRBD1; J gene: TRBJ2-2; clone size: .
CDR3 protein: CASSPYPFREQPQHF; CDR3 DNA: TGTGCCAGCAGTCCTTACCCCTTTAGGGAGCAGCCCCAGCATTTT; V gene: TRBV28; D gene: .; J gene: TRBJ1-5; clone size: .
CDR3 protein: CASSATGTGNYEQYF; CDR3 DNA: TGTGCCAGCAGTGCCACCGGGACAGGAAATTACGAGCAGTACTTC; V gene: TRBV28; D gene: TRBD1; J gene: TRBJ2-7; clone size: .
CDR3 protein: CASRTGTENEKLFF; CDR3 DNA: TGTGCCAGCAGGACCGGGACAGAGAATGAAAAACTGTTTTTT; V gene: TRBV6-1; D gene: TRBD1; J gene: TRBJ1-4; clone size: few
CDR3 protein: CASSQVREDTEAFF; CDR3 DNA: TGTGCCAGCAGCCAGGTGAGAGAGGACACTGAAGCTTTCTTT; V gene: TRBV4-2; D gene: .; J gene: TRBJ1-1; clone size: .
CDR3 protein: CASSLWSTPAETQYF; CDR3 DNA: TGTGCCAGCAGCTTATGGAGCACTCCTGCGGAGACCCAGTACTTC; V gene: TRBV11-1; D gene: .; J gene: TRBJ2-5; clone size: .
CDR3 protein: CASTAASWSYEQYF; CDR3 DNA: TGTGCCAGCACCGCCGCAAGCTGGTCCTACGAGCAGTACTTC; V gene: TRBV7-2; D gene: .; J gene: TRBJ2-7; clone size: .
CDR3 protein: CASSRRGEQYF; CDR3 DNA: TGTGCCAGCAGCCGAAGGGGGGAGCAGTACTTC; V gene: TRBV27; D gene: .; J gene: TRBJ2-7; clone size: .
CDR3 protein: CSVVGLERESNEQFF; CDR3 DNA: TGCAGCGTTGTGGGCCTCGAGCGGGAGAGCAATGAGCAGTTCTTC; V gene: TRBV29-1; D gene: TRBD2; J gene: TRBJ2-1; clone size: .
CDR3 protein: CASSLDETSGANVLTF; CDR3 DNA: TGTGCCAGCAGCTTAGATGAGACTTCTGGGGCCAACGTCCTGACTTTC; V gene: TRBV13; D gene: .; J gene: TRBJ2-6; clone size: .
CDR3 protein: CASSFLQGYEQYF; CDR3 DNA: TGTGCCAGCAGTTTTTTACAGGGATACGAGCAGTACTTC; V gene: TRBV27; D gene: .; J gene: TRBJ2-7; clone size: .
CDR3 protein: CASSPLGLGEIETQYF; CDR3 DNA: TGTGCCAGCAGTCCCCTTGGGTTGGGAGAGATAGAGACCCAGTACTTC; V gene: TRBV4-2; D gene: .; J gene: TRBJ2-5; clone size: .
CDR3 protein: CAWTLGQGAGEAFF; CDR3 DNA: TGTGCCTGGACATTGGGACAGGGGGCGGGGGAAGCTTTCTTT; V gene: TRBV30; D gene: TRBD1; J gene: TRBJ1-1; clone size: .
CDR3 protein: CASSPGLAGGPANEQFF; CDR3 DNA: TGTGCCAGCAGCCCCGGACTAGCGGGAGGCCCGGCCAATGAGCAGTTCTTC; V gene: TRBV7-3; D gene: TRBD2; J gene: TRBJ2-1; clone size: .
CDR3 protein: CASSLSSGYNEQFF; CDR3 DNA: TGTGCCAGCAGCTTATCAAGCGGTTACAATGAGCAGTTCTTC; V gene: TRBV7-3; D gene: .; J gene: TRBJ2-1; clone size: once
CDR3 protein: CASSPLAASGMLFEQYF; CDR3 DNA: TGTGCCAGCAGTCCTCTTGCGGCTAGCGGGATGTTGTTCGAGCAGTACTTC; V gene: TRBV28; D gene: TRBD2; J gene: TRBJ2-7; clone size: medium-sized
CDR3 protein: CASTPGANTGELFF; CDR3 DNA: TGCGCCAGCACGCCGGGGGCGAACACCGGGGAGCTGTTTTTT; V gene: TRBV4-3; D gene: .; J gene: TRBJ2-2; clone size: .
CDR3 protein: CASSVGTGVYNEQFF; CDR3 DNA: TGTGCCAGCAGCGTCGGGACAGGGGTGTACAATGAGCAGTTCTTC; V gene: TRBV11-3; D gene: TRBD1; J gene: TRBJ2-1; clone size: .